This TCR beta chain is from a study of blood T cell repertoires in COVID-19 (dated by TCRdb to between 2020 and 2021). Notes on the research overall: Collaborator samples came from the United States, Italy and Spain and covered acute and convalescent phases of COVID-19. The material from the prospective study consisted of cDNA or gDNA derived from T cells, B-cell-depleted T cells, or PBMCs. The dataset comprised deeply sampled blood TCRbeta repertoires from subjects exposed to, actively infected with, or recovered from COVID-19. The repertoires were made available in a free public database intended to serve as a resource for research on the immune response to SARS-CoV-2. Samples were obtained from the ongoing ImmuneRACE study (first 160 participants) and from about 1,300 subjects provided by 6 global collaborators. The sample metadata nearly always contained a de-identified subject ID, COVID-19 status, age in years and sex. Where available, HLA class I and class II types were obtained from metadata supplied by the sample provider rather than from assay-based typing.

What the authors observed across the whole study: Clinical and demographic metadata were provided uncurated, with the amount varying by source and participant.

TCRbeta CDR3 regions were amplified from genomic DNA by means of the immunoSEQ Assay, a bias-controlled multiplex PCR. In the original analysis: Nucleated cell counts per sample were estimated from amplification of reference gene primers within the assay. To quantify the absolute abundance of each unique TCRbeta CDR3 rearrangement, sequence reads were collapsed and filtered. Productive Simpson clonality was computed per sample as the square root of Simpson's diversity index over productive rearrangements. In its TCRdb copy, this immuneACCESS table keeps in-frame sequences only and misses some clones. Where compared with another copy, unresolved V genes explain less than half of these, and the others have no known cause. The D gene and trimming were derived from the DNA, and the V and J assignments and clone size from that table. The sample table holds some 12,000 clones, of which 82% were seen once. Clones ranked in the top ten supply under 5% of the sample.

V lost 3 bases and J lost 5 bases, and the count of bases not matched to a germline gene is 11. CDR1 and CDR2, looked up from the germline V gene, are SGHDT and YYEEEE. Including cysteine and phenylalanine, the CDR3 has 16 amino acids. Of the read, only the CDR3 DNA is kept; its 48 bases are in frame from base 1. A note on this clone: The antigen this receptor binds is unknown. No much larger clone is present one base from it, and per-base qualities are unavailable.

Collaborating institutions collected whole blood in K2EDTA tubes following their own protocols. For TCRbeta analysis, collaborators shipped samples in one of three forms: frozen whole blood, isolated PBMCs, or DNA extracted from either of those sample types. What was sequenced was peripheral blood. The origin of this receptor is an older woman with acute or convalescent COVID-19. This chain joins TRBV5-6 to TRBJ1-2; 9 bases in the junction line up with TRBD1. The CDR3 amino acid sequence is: CASSSGTGLGGYGYTF. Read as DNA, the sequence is TGTGCCAGCAGCTCCGGGACAGGGTTAGGGGGTTATGGCTACACCTTC.